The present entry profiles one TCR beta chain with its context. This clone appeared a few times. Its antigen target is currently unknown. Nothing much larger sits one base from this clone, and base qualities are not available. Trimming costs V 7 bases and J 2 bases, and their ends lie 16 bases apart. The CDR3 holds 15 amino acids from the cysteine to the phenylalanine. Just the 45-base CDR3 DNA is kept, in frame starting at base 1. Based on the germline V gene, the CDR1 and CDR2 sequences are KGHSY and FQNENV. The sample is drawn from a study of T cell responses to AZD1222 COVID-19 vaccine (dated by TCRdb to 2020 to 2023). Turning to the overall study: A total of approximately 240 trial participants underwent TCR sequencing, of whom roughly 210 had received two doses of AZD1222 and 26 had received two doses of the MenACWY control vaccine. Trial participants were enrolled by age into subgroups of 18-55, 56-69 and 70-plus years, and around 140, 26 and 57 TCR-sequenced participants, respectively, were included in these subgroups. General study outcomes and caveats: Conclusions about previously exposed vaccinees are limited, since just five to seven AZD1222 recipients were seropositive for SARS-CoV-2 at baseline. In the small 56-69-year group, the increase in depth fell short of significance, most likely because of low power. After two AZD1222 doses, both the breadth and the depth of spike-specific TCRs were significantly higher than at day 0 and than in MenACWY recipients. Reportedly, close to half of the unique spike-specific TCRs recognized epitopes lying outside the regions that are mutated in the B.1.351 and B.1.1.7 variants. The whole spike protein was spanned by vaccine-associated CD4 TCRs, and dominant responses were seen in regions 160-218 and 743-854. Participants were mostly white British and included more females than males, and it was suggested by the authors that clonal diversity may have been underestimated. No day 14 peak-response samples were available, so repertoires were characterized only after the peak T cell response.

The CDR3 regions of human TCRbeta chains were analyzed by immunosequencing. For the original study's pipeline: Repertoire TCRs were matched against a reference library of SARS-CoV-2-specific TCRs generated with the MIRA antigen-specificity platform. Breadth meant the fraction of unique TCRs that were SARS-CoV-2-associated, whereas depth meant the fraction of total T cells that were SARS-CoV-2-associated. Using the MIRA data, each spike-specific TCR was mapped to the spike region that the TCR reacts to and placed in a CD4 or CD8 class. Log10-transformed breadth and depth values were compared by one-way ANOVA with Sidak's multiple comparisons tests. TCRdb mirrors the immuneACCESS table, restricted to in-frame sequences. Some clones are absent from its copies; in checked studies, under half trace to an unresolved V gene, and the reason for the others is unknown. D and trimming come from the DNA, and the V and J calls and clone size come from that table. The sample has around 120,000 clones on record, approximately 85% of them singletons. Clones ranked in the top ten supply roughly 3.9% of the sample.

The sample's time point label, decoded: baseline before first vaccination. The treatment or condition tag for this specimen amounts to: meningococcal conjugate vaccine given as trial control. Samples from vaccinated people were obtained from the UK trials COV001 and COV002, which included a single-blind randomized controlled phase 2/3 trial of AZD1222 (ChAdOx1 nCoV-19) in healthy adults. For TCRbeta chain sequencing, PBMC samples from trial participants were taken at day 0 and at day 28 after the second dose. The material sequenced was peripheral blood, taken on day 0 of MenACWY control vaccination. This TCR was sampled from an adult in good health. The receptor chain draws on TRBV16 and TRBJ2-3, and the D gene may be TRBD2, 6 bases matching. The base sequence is TGTGCCAGCACCTCGCGGGGCAGATCCACAGATACGCAGTATTTT. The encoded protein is CASTSRGRSTDTQYF.